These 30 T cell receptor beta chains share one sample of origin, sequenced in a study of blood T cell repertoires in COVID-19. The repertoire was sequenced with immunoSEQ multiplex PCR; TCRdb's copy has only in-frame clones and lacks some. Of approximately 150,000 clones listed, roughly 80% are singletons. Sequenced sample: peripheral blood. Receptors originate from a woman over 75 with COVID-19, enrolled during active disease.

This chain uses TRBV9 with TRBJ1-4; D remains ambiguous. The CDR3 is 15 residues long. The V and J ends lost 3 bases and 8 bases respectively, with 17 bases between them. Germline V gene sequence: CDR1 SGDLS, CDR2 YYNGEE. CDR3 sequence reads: CASSAAPGFEEKLFF. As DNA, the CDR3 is TGTGCCAGCAGCGCGGCCCCGGGGTTTGAGGAAAAACTGTTTTTT. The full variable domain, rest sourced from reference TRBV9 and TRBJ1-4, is DSGVTQTPKHLITATGQRVTLRCSPRSGDLSVYWYQQSLDQGLQFLIQYYNGEERAKGNILERFSAQQFPDLHSELNLSSLELGDSALYFCASSAAPGFEEKLFFGSGTQLSVL.

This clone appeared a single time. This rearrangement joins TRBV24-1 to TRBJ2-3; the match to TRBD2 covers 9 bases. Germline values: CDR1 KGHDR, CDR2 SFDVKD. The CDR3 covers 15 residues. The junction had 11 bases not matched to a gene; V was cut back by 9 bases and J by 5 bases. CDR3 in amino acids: CATSGGGGAIDTQYF. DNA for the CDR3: TGTGCCACCTCTGGCGGCGGGGGGGCCATAGATACGCAGTATTTT.

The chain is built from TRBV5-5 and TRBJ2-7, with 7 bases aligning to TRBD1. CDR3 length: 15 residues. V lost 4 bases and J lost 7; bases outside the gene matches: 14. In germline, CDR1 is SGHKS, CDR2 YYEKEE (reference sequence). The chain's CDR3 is CASSPTGLYSSEQYF. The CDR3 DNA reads TGTGCCAGCAGCCCGACAGGGCTCTACTCGAGTGAGCAGTACTTC.

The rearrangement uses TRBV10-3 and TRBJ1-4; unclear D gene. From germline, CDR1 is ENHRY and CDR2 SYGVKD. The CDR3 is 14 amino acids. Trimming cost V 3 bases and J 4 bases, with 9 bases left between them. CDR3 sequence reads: CAISDGSLNEKLFF. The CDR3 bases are TGTGCCATCAGTGACGGGTCCCTTAATGAAAAACTGTTTTTT.

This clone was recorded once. The CDR3 DNA is TGTGCCAGCAGTTACTCCTGGGGGGTTGATGGCTACACCTTC. Translating it yields CASSYSWGVDGYTF. The chain uses TRBV6-5 and TRBJ1-2; possibly TRBD1 for D (5 bases). The CDR3 is made up of 14 amino acids. CDR1 is MNHEY, CDR2 SVGAGI, per germline. The V gene lost 0 bases and the J gene lost 6 bases, with 11 bases spanning the gap.

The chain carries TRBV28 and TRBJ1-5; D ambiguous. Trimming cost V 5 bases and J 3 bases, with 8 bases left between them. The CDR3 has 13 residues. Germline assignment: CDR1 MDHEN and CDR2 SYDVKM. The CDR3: CASSRGFNQPQHF. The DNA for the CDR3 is TGTGCCAGCAGTCGGGGTTTCAATCAGCCCCAGCATTTT.

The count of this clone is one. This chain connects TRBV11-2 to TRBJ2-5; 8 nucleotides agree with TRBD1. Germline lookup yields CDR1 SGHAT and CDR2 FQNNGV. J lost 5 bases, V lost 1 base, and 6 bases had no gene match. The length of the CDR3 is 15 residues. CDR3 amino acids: CASSLGWTGWETQYF. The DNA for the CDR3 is TGTGCCAGCAGCTTAGGATGGACAGGGTGGGAGACCCAGTACTTC. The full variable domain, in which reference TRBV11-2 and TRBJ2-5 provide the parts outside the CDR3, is EAGVAQSPRYKIIEKRQSVAFWCNPISGHATLYWYQQILGQGPKLLIQFQNNGVVDDSQLPKDRFSAERLKGVDSTLKIQPAKLEDSAVYLCASSLGWTGWETQYFGPGTRLLVL.

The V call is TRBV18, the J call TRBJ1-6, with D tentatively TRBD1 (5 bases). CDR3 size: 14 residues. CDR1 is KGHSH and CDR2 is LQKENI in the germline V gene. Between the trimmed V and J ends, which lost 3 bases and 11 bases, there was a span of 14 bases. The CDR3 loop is CASSPAQGTAPLHF. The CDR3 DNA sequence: TGTGCCAGCTCACCCGCCCAGGGAACGGCACCCCTCCACTTT.

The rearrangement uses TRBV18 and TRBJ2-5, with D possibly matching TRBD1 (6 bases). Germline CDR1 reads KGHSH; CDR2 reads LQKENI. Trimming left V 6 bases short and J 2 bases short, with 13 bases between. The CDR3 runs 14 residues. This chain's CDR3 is CASSGQSKQETQYF. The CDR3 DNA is TGTGCCAGCTCCGGACAGAGTAAACAAGAGACCCAGTACTTC.

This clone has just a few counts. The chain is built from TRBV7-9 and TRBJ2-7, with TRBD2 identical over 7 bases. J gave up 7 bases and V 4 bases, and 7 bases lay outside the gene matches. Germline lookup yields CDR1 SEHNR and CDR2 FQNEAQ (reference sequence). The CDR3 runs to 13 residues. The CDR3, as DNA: TGTGCCAGCAGCTCAACTAGCGACGTTGAGCAGTACTTC. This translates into CASSSTSDVEQYF.

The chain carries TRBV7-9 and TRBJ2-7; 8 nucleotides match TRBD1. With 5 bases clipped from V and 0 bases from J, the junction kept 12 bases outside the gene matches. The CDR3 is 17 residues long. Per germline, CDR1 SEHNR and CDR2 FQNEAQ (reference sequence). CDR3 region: CASSPSPGTGFSYEQYF. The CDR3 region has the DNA TGTGCCAGCAGCCCGAGTCCCGGGACAGGTTTCTCCTACGAGCAGTACTTC.

CDR3: CASSLTRGITEAFF. The CDR3 coding sequence is TGTGCCAGCAGTTTAACCAGGGGAATCACTGAAGCTTTCTTT. This chain connects TRBV7-9 to TRBJ1-1, with D perhaps TRBD1 (6 bases). Trimming shortened V by 6 bases and J by 4 bases, and 15 bases separated the two germline ends. There are 14 residues in the CDR3. Germline V CDR1 and CDR2: SEHNR, FQNEAQ (reference sequence). The full variable domain, in which reference TRBV7-9 and TRBJ1-1 provide the parts outside the CDR3, is DTGVSQNPRHKITKRGQNVTFRCDPISEHNRLYWYRQTLGQGPEFLTYFQNEAQLEKSRLLSDRFSAERPKGSFSTLEIQRTEQGDSAMYLCASSLTRGITEAFFGQGTRLTVV.

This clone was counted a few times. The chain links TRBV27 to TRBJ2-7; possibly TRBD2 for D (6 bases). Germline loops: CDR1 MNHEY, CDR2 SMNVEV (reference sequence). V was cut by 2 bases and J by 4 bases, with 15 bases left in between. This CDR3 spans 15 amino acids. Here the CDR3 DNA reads TGTGCCAGCAGTTTAACGAGGGAGGAGGTGTACGAGCAGTACTTC. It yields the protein CASSLTREEVYEQYF.

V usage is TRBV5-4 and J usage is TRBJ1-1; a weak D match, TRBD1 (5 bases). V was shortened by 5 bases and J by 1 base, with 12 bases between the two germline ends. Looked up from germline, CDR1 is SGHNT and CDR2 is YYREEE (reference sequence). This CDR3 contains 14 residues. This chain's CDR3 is CASSAGTQNTEAFF. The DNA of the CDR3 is TGTGCCAGCAGTGCGGGGACTCAGAACACTGAAGCTTTCTTT.

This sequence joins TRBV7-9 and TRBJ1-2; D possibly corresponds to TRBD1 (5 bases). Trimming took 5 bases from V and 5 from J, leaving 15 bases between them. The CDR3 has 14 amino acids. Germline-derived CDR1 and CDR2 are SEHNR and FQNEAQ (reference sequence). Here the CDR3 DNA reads TGTGCCAGCAGCCCTGCGGGGGGAGGGTATGGCTACACCTTC. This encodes CASSPAGGGYGYTF.

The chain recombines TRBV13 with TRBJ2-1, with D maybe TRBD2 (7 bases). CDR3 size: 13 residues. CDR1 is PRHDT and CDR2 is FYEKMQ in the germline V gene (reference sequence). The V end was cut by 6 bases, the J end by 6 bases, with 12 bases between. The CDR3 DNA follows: TGTGCCAGCAGGTTGCGGGGGCGCAATGAGCAGTTCTTC. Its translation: CASRLRGRNEQFF.

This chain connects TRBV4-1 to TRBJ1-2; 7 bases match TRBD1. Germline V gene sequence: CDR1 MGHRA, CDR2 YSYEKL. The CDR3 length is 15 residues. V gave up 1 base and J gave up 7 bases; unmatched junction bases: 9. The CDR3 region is CASSQVQGQLSGYTF. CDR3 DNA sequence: TGCGCCAGCAGCCAAGTACAGGGACAGCTATCTGGCTACACCTTC.

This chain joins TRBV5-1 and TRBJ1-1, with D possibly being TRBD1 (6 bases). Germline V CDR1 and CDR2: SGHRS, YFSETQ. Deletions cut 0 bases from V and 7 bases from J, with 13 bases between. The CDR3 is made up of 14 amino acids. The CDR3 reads CASSLGADSFEAFF. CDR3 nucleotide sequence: TGCGCCAGCAGCTTGGGGGCGGACAGCTTTGAAGCTTTCTTT.

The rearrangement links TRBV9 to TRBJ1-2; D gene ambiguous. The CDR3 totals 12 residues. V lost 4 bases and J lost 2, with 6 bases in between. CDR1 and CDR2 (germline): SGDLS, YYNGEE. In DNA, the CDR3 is TGTGCCAGCAGCACCGGGAACTATGGCTACACCTTC. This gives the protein CASSTGNYGYTF.

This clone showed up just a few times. The CDR3 DNA reads TGTGCCAGCAGTGATGCAGCGGGAGCTGGCAATGAGCAGTTCTTC. Translation gives CASSDAAGAGNEQFF. The V gene is TRBV25-1, the J gene TRBJ2-1; 8 nucleotides align to TRBD2. The CDR3 covers 15 residues. The V segment lost 3 bases and the J segment 6 bases; nucleotides outside the gene matches: 7. Germline V lookup: CDR1 MGHDK, CDR2 SYGVNS. Full variable domain (rest looked up from reference TRBV25-1 and TRBJ2-1): EADIYQTPRYLVIGTGKKITLECSQTMGHDKMYWYQQDPGMELHLIHYSYGVNSTEKGDLSSESTVSRIRTEHFPLTLESARPSHTSQYLCASSDAAGAGNEQFFGPGTRLTVL.

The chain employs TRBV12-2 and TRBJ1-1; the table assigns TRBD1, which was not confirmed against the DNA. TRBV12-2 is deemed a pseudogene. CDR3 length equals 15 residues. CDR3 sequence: CASRLARQPNTEAFF. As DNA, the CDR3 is TGTGCAAGTCGCTTAGCGAGACAGCCGAACACTGAAGCTTTCTTT.

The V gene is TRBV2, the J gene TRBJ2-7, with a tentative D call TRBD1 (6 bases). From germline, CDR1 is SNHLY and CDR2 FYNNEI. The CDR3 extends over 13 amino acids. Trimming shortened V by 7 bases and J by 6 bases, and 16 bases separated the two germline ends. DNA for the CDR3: TGTGCCAGCACGTGGACAGTCTATTCCGAGCAGTACTTC. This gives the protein CASTWTVYSEQYF.

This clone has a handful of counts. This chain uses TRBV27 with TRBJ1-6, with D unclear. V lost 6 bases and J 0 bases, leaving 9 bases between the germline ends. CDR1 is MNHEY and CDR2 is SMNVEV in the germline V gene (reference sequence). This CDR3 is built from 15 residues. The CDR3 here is CASRRPSSYNSPLHF. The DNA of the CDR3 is TGTGCCAGCAGGCGGCCGAGCTCCTATAATTCACCCCTCCACTTT.

The CDR3 loop reads CASSSTDTKGNTIYF. The CDR3 nucleotides read TGTGCCAGCAGCTCGACGGACACTAAGGGAAACACCATATATTTT. The chain has TRBV5-6 and TRBJ1-3, with D maybe TRBD1 (5 bases). Trimming removed 3 bases from V and 4 bases from J, with 14 bases in between. From germline, CDR1 is SGHDT and CDR2 YYEEEE. This CDR3 has 15 amino acids.

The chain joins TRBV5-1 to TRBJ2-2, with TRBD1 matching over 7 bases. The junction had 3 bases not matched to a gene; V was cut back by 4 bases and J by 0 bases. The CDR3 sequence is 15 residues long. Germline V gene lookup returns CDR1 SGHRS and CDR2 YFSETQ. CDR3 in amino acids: CASSLTGTNTGELFF. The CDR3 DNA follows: TGCGCCAGCAGCCTGACAGGGACGAACACCGGGGAGCTGTTTTTT.

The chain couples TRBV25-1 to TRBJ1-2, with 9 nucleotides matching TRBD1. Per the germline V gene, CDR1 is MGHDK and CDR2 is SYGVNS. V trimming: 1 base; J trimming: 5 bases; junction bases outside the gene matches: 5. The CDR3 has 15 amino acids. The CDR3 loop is CASSESLGQGYGYTF. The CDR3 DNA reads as TGTGCCAGCAGTGAATCCCTAGGACAGGGGTATGGCTACACCTTC.

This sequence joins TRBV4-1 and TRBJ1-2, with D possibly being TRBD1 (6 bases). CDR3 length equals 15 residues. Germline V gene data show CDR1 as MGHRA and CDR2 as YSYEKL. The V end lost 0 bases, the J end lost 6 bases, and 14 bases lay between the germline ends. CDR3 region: CASSQDEGVGDGYTF. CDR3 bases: TGCGCCAGCAGCCAAGATGAGGGGGTTGGCGATGGCTACACCTTC.

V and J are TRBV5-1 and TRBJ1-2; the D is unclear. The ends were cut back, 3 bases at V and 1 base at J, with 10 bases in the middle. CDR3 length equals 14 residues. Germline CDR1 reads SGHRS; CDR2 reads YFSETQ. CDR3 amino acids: CASSYAAGNYGYTF. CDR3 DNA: TGCGCCAGCAGCTACGCGGCCGGTAACTATGGCTACACCTTC.

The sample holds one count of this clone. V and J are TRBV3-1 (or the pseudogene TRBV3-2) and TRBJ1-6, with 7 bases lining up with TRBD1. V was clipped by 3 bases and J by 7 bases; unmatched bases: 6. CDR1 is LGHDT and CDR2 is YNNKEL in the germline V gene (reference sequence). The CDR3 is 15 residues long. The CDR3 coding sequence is TGTGCCAGCAGCCAGTCGGGACAGCCGAATTCACCCCTCCACTTT. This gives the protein CASSQSGQPNSPLHF.

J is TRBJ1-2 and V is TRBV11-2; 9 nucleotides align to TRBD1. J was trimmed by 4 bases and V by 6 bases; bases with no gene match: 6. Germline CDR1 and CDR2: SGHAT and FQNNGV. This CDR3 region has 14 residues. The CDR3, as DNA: TGTGCCAGCAGGGGAACAGGGGGCGCCTATGGCTACACCTTC. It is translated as CASRGTGGAYGYTF. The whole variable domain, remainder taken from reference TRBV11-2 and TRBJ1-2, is EAGVAQSPRYKIIEKRQSVAFWCNPISGHATLYWYQQILGQGPKLLIQFQNNGVVDDSQLPKDRFSAERLKGVDSTLKIQPAKLEDSAVYLCASRGTGGAYGYTFGSGTRLTVV.